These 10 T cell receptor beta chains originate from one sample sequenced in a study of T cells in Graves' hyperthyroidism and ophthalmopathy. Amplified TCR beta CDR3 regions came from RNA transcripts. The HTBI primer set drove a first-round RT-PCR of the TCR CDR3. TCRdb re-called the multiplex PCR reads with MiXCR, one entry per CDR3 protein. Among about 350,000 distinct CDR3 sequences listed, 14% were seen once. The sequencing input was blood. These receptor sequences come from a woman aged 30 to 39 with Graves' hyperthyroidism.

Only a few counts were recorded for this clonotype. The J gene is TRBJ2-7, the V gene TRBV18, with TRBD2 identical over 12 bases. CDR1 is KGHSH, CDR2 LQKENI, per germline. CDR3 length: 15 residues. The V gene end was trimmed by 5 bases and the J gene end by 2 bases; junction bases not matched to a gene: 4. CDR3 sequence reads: CASSSASGGAYEQYF. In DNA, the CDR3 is TGTGCCAGCTCATCGGCTAGCGGGGGGGCCTACGAGCAGTACTTC.

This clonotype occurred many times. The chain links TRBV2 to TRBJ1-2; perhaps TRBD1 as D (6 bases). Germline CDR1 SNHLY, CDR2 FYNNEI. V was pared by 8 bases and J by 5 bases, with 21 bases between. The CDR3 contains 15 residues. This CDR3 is CASEEEQGRGYGYTF. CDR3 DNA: TGTGCCAGCGAGGAAGAACAGGGAAGGGGTTATGGCTACACCTTC.

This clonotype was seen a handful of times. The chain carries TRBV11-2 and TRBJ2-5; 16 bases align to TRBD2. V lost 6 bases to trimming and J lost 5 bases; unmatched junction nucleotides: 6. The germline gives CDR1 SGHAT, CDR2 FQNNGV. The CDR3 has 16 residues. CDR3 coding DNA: TGTGCCAGCAGGGGACTAGCGGGAGGGCCCTCGGAGACCCAGTACTTC. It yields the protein CASRGLAGGPSETQYF.

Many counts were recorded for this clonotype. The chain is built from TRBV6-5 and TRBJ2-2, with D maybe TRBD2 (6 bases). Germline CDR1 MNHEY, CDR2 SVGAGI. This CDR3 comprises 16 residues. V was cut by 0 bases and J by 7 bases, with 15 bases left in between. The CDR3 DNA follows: TGTGCCAGCAGTTACTCCCCCGGGACTCCCGACGGGGAGCTGTTTTTT. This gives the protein CASSYSPGTPDGELFF.

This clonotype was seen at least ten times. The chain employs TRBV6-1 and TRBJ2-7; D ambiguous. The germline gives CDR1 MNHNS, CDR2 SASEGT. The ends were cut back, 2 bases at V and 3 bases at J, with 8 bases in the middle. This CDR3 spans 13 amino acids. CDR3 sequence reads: CASSEMLRYEQYF. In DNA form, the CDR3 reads TGTGCCAGCAGTGAAATGTTGCGCTACGAGCAGTACTTC.

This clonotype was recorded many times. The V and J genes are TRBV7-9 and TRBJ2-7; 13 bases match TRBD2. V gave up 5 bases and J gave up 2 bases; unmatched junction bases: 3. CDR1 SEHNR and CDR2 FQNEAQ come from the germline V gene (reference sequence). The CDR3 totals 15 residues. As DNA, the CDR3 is TGTGCCAGCAGCCCAACTAGCGGGAGGGCCTACGAGCAGTACTTC. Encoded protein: CASSPTSGRAYEQYF.

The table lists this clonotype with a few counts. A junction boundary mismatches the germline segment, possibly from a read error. CDR3 in DNA: TGCAGCGTTCTCTCGGGACAGATAAACACCGGGGAGCTGTCTTTT. Translation gives CSVLSGQINTGELSF. The chain has TRBV29-1 and TRBJ2-2; TRBD1 matches 7 bases. Germline CDR1 SQVTM, CDR2 ANQGSEA. CDR3 length equals 15 residues.

CDR3 DNA sequence: TGTGCCAGCAGCCAGGAAGACAGGGTCCAGTACGAGCAGTACTTC. Residues: CASSQEDRVQYEQYF. The chain combines TRBV4-2 with TRBJ2-7, with 7 bases matching TRBD1. Germline CDR1 and CDR2: LGHNA and YNFKEQ. V lost 3 bases to trimming and J lost 4 bases; unmatched junction nucleotides: 9. This CDR3 is 15 amino acids long.

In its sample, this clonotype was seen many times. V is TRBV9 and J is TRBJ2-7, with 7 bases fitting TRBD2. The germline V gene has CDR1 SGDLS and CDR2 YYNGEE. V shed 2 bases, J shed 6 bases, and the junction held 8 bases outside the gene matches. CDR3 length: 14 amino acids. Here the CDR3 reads CASSVGEGPREQYF. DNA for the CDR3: TGTGCCAGCAGCGTGGGGGAGGGCCCTCGCGAGCAGTACTTC.

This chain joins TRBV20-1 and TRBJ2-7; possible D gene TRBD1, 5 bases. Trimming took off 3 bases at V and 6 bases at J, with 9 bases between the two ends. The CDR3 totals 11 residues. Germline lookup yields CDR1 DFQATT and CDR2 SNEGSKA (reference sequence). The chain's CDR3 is CSASFRAEQYF. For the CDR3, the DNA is TGCAGTGCTAGCTTCAGGGCCGAGCAGTACTTC.